Here is one TCR beta chain with its context. What it recognizes is unknown. The source of the sample is a study of OX40 agonist ivuxolimab in advanced cancers. On the study more broadly: All patients had ivuxolimab intravenously every 2 weeks at 0.01 to 10 mg/kg. Hepatocellular carcinoma, melanoma, renal cell or head and neck cancer was diagnosed in the dose-escalation patients. Findings of the study overall: In CD8+ T cells, expanded clones were on average more numerous than in CD4+. What antigens the expanded peripheral T cells recognized was never established.

CDR3 size: 15 residues. Germline trimming cut 4 bases from V and 0 bases from J; bases unmatched to any gene: 5. Looked up from germline, CDR1 is SGHRS and CDR2 is YFSETQ. Measured with immunoSEQ multiplex PCR; TCRdb has only the in-frame clones, and not every one. This table has 80,000 to 90,000 clones, roughly 80% appearing once. The material sequenced was CD4+ or CD8+ T cells sorted from blood, taken in a trial of the OX40 agonist ivuxolimab. This chain links TRBV5-1 with TRBJ2-7; 9 bases agree with TRBD2. The clonotype originates from an adult with an advanced solid tumor such as melanoma, head and neck, liver or kidney cancer. Here the CDR3 DNA reads TGCGCCAGCAGCCACATTAGCGGGGGCTCCTACGAGCAGTACTTC. It encodes CASSHISGGSYEQYF.